Sequencing of this TCR beta chain was carried out in a study of beta chain features in type 1 diabetes. Every isolated RNA sample was fully reverse transcribed, so sequencing captured expressed TCRB transcripts. Clones were read by immunoSEQ multiplex PCR, and TCRdb kept only the in-frame ones, dropping some. The sample carries under 90,000 clones, about 32% recorded once. Between the trimmed V and J ends, which lost 4 bases and 2 bases, there was a span of 17 bases. The CDR3 loop spans 16 amino acids. Germline lookup yields CDR1 KGHSH and CDR2 LQKENI. The sequencing sample was made of stem cell memory CD4+ T cells from blood. The TCR was taken from a woman aged 18-35 years in good health. The V and J genes are TRBV18 and TRBJ1-1, with D perhaps matching TRBD1 (5 bases). The CDR3 DNA reads as TGTGCCAGCTCACGAGACAGAGAGACCTTCAACACTGAAGCTTTCTTT. Translated, it gives CASSRDRETFNTEAFF. The whole variable domain, remainder taken from reference TRBV18 and TRBJ1-1, is NAGVMQNPRHLVRRRGQEARLRCSPMKGHSHVYWYRQLPEEGLKFMVYLQKENIIDESGMPKERFSAEFPKEGPSILRIQQVVRGDSAAYFCASSRDRETFNTEAFFGQGTRLTVV.